The T cell receptor (beta chain) under discussion was sequenced for a study of T cell responses to AZD1222 COVID-19 vaccine. This CDR3 is built from 13 residues. CDR1 is MDHEN, CDR2 SYDVKM, per germline. V lost 6 bases, J lost 3 bases, and 11 bases lay in between. Findings of the study overall: Two AZD1222 doses significantly raised spike-specific TCR breadth and depth over controls.

Assay used: immunoSEQ multiplex PCR; TCRdb lists only in-frame clones, some missing. The sample carries 99,000 or so clones, about 93% recorded once. For this clone: What it recognizes is unknown.

The sequence was obtained from an adult in good health. The rearrangement joins TRBV28 to TRBJ1-1; D may be TRBD1 (5 bases). The sample was peripheral blood, taken on day 0 of AZD1222 vaccination. CDR3: CASRPQGDTEAFF. The CDR3 DNA reads as TGTGCCAGCAGGCCCCAGGGTGACACTGAAGCTTTCTTT.